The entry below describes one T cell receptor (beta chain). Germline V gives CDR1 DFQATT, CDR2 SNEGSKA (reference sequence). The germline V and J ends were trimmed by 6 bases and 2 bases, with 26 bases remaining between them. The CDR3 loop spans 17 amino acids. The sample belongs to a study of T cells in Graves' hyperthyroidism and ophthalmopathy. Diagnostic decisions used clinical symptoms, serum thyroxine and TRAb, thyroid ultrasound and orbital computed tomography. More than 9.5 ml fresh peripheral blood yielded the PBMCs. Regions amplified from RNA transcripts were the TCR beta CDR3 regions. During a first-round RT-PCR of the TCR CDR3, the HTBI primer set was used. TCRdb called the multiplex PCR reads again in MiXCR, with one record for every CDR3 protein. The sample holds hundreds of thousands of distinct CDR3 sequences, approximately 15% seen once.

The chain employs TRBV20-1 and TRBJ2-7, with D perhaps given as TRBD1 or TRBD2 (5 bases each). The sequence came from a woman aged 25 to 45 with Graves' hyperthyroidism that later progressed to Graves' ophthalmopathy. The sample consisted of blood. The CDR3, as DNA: TGCAGTGCCAGACTACGAGCAACACAGGCGTCCACCTACGAGCAGTACTTC. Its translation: CSARLRATQASTYEQYF.